The 10 T cell receptor beta chains below were found in one sample sequenced in a study of T cells in women clearing cervical HPV infection. Only in-frame clones appear in the TCRdb table, and some are missing; sequencing was by immunoSEQ multiplex PCR. In total, the table holds over 9,500 clones. Sequenced input: blood buffy coat. The receptors shown here come from a woman aged 18 to 69 with a cervical HPV16 infection that either progressed to CIN3+ or cleared (not recorded which).

A note on this clone: The CDR3 end is not reached by the read, which stops 3 residues before it; the germline J gene fills it in. This rearrangement joins TRBV28 to TRBJ1-2, with D possibly being TRBD1 (5 bases). The CDR3 extends over 14 amino acids. Germline V gene lookup returns CDR1 MDHEN and CDR2 SYDVKM. Deletions cut 5 bases from V and 4 bases from J, with 14 bases between. The CDR3 here is CASSPMGGLYGYTF. The sequenced CDR3 bases are TGTGCCAGCAGTCCCATGGGGGGTCTCTATGGC.

With respect to this clone: Coverage ceases 3 residues before the CDR3 finishes, and the germline J gene fills in the end. J is TRBJ2-7 and V is TRBV7-2; D unresolved. Germline V lookup: CDR1 SGHTA, CDR2 FQGNSA. V lost 1 base and J 5 bases, leaving 9 bases between the germline ends. CDR3 length equals 13 residues. The CDR3 here is CASSLVRQDEQYF. The CDR3 bases that were read are TGTGCCAGCAGCTTAGTACGGCAGGACGAG.

As for this clone: The CDR3 end lies 3 residues beyond the end of the read and is filled in from the germline J gene. The V and J genes are TRBV13 and TRBJ2-5; 13 bases align to TRBD2. V was clipped by 0 bases and J by 3 bases; unmatched bases: 7. CDR1 and CDR2 from the germline V gene are PRHDT and FYEKMQ (reference sequence). The CDR3 totals 18 residues. CDR3 sequence: CASSLGRGLAGTEETQYF. Partial CDR3 DNA: TGTGCCAGCAGCTTAGGCCGGGGACTAGCGGGAACCGAAGAGACC.

Notes on this clone: Read sequence stops 3 residues before the CDR3 end, and the germline J gene provides the missing end. V usage is TRBV10-2 and J usage is TRBJ1-6, with D maybe TRBD1 (5 bases). The V gene's germline CDR1 is WSHSY and CDR2 SAAADI. Between the trimmed V and J ends, which lost 0 bases and 7 bases, there was a span of 16 bases. This CDR3 has 17 amino acids. CDR3 bases read: TGCGCCAGCAGTGAGTCCCCTTATCTTGGGGGGAATTCACCC. Encoded protein: CASSESPYLGGNSP. Given in full, the CDR3 is CASSESPYLGGNSPLHF.

Details on this clone: The read ends 3 residues before the CDR3 terminus; that terminus is restored from the germline J gene. This chain connects TRBV7-7 to TRBJ2-3; a weak D match, TRBD2 (6 bases). This CDR3 spans 13 amino acids. CDR1 SSHAT and CDR2 FNYEAQ come from the germline V gene (reference sequence). The CDR3 region is CASSFLASETQYF. CDR3 bases read: TGTGCCAGCAGCTTCCTAGCGTCGGAGACG.

CDR3 DNA, as far as it was read: TGCGCCAGCACCCTTGGAGGACTACGCTGGGAGACC. Translated: CASTLGGLRWET. The whole CDR3 sequence is CASTLGGLRWETQYF. V and J are TRBV5-1 and TRBJ2-5, with a weak D call TRBD2 (6 bases). The sequenced fragment ends 3 residues before the CDR3 boundary, so the rest is inferred from the germline J gene. Per germline, CDR1 SGHRS and CDR2 YFSETQ. Trimming shortened V by 6 bases and J by 5 bases, and 20 bases separated the two germline ends. The CDR3 totals 15 residues.

The part of the CDR3 DNA that was read is TGTGCCAGCAGCTTAGCGGGGGGGGGCCAAGAGACG. It is translated as CASSLAGGGQET. In full, the CDR3 reads CASSLAGGGQETQYF. This chain links TRBV7-6 with TRBJ2-3; weak D call: TRBD2 (7 bases). The CDR3 goes on 3 residues after the read ends, and that part is filled in from the germline J gene. This CDR3 region has 15 residues. Germline V CDR1 and CDR2: SGHVS, FNYEAQ.

In regard to this clone: The missing CDR3 end, 3 residues past where the read stops, is filled in from the germline J gene. The V gene is TRBV30, the J gene TRBJ1-1; D might be TRBD1 (6 bases). Germline values: CDR1 GTSNPN, CDR2 SVGIG (reference sequence). CDR3 length: 11 amino acids. The covered CDR3 bases are TGTGCCTGGAGCCCAGGAGGGGGA. As protein: CAWSPGGG. In full, the CDR3 is CAWSPGGGAFF.

This clone is labeled medium-sized based on frequency. The read finishes 3 residues shy of the CDR3 end, and the germline J gene is used to complete it. V gene TRBV6-2 or TRBV6-3 combines with J gene TRBJ1-6, with TRBD1 matching over 7 bases. Losses at the gene ends were 6 bases for V and 5 bases for J; bases not matched to a gene: 13. Germline V gene data show CDR1 as MNHEY and CDR2 as SVGEGT. This CDR3 has 17 residues. The CDR3 region is CASRTPGQSLNNSPLHF. The sequenced CDR3 bases are TGTGCCAGCAGAACCCCGGGACAGTCTTTGAATAATTCACCC.

Concerning this clone: The DNA ends 3 residues before the CDR3 does, and the rest of the CDR3 is filled in from the germline J gene. The chain carries TRBV7-9 and TRBJ2-4; TRBD1 might be the D (6 bases). The germline gives CDR1 SEHNR, CDR2 FQNEAQ (reference sequence). The CDR3 spans 15 residues. The CDR3 here is CASSSGQYSPYGQYF. CDR3 DNA (partial): TGTGCCAGCAGCTCGGGACAATACTCACCCTATGGT.